These T cell receptor beta chains were read from a single sample in a study of T cells in narcolepsy. The data were produced by immunoSEQ multiplex PCR, yet TCRdb's version contains in-frame clones alone and is incomplete. The repertoire holds around 42,000 clones, with about 91% as singletons. Sequenced material: CD45RA- memory CD4+ T cells from PBMCs. These receptors were obtained from a human donor with narcolepsy. CDR3s include the opening cysteine and the closing phenylalanine or tryptophan. D genes are given only for firm matches. Where a row states a size, it is once, few, many or the class of an expanded clone; other rows omit it.

. | TRBJ2-5 | . | TRBV25-1 | CASSEAVVQETQYF | TGTGCCAGCAGTGAAGCGGTGGTCCAAGAGACCCAGTACTTC
. | TRBJ1-2 | . | TRBV5-1 | CASSPTDPWRNYGYTF | TGCGCCAGCAGCCCGACAGACCCATGGAGGAACTATGGCTACACCTTC
. | TRBJ2-7 | TRBD1 | TRBV6-6 | CASSPLGQPRDEQYF | TGTGCCAGCAGTCCCCTGGGACAGCCCCGAGACGAGCAGTACTTC
. | TRBJ2-5 | . | TRBV28 | CASAARETQYF | TGTGCCAGCGCCGCACGAGAGACCCAGTACTTC
. | TRBJ2-1 | TRBD2 | TRBV7-8 | CASSFSGGSYNEQFF | TGTGCCAGCAGCTTCAGCGGGGGTTCCTACAATGAGCAGTTCTTC
. | TRBJ2-5 | TRBD1 | TRBV5-5 | CASSLYGGQEETQYF | TGTGCCAGCAGCTTGTACGGGGGACAGGAAGAGACCCAGTACTTC
once | TRBJ2-1 | . | TRBV7-8 | CASSRRTVEQFF | TGTGCCAGCAGCCGACGGACTGTTGAGCAGTTCTTC
. | TRBJ2-7 | . | TRBV5-1 | CASSRTGTPEYEQYF | TGCGCCAGCAGCAGAACAGGGACACCGGAATACGAGCAGTACTTC
. | TRBJ2-7 | . | TRBV4-2 | CASSQAAEDPESTNYEQYF | TGTGCCAGCAGCCAAGCCGCAGAGGACCCAGAGTCTACGAATTACGAGCAGTACTTC
. | TRBJ2-7 | . | TRBV2 | CASGRTRSYEQYF | TGTGCCAGTGGACGGACGAGATCCTACGAGCAGTACTTC
. | TRBJ2-3 | TRBD2 | TRBV30 | CAWSKGLAGGADTQYF | TGTGCCTGGAGTAAGGGACTAGCGGGAGGGGCAGATACGCAGTATTTT
. | TRBJ2-3 | TRBD2 | TRBV7-6 | CASSAPTSGRVDTQYF | TGTGCCAGCAGCGCCCCGACTAGCGGGAGGGTAGATACGCAGTATTTT
. | TRBJ1-1 | TRBD1 | TRBV19 | CASSDRVSTEAFF | TGTGCCAGTAGTGACAGGGTTTCCACTGAAGCTTTCTTT
. | TRBJ2-6 | . | TRBV7-8 | CASSRVRGLGANVLTF | TGTGCCAGCAGCCGAGTCCGGGGTCTAGGGGCCAACGTCCTGACTTTC
. | TRBJ2-5 | TRBD2 | TRBV2 | CASRGTSGGETQYF | TGTGCCAGCAGAGGGACTAGCGGGGGGGAGACCCAGTACTTC
. | TRBJ1-1 | . | TRBV6-5 | CASSYSYGANTEAFF | TGTGCCAGCAGTTACTCGTACGGGGCGAACACTGAAGCTTTCTTT
. | TRBJ1-2 | TRBD1 | TRBV14 | CASNPGGAVGGYTF | TGTGCCAGCAACCCAGGGGGAGCCGTGGGGGGCTACACCTTC
once | TRBJ1-1 | . | TRBV7-9 | CASSPRWGRNTEAFF | TGTGCCAGCAGCCCGCGTTGGGGGCGAAACACTGAAGCTTTCTTT
. | TRBJ1-1 | . | TRBV7-9 | CASSSQGGTEAFF | TGTGCCAGCAGCTCGCAAGGAGGCACTGAAGCTTTCTTT
. | TRBJ2-7 | . | TRBV14 | CASSQDRGQASYEQYF | TGTGCCAGCAGCCAAGATAGAGGCCAGGCCTCCTACGAGCAGTACTTC
. | TRBJ2-3 | . | TRBV7-9 | CASSLGDSSTDTQYF | TGTGCCAGCAGCTTAGGTGACAGTAGCACAGATACGCAGTATTTT
. | TRBJ2-5 | . | TRBV29-1 | CSVDVDLQETQYF | TGCAGCGTTGATGTGGACCTCCAAGAGACCCAGTACTTC
. | TRBJ1-1 | . | TRBV6-5 | CASSYTYRDTEAFF | TGTGCCAGCAGTTACACCTACAGGGATACTGAAGCTTTCTTT
. | TRBJ1-1 | . | TRBV11-2 | CASSIRTGLSTEAFF | TGTGCCAGCAGCATCAGAACAGGGTTGAGCACTGAAGCTTTCTTT
. | TRBJ2-3 | . | TRBV11-3 | CASSLAGLPTTDTQYF | TGTGCCAGCAGCCTGGCCGGACTACCAACCACAGATACGCAGTATTTT
. | TRBJ2-5 | . | TRBV10-3 | CAISESVGQETQYF | TGTGCCATCAGTGAGTCGGTGGGGCAGGAGACCCAGTACTTC
. | TRBJ2-5 | TRBD1 | TRBV2 | CASRTGGQETQYF | TGTGCCAGCAGGACAGGGGGCCAAGAGACCCAGTACTTC
. | TRBJ2-5 | . | TRBV11-2 | CASSLVRGAGQETQYF | TGTGCCAGCAGCTTAGTAAGGGGTGCGGGCCAAGAGACCCAGTACTTC
. | TRBJ2-5 | . | TRBV7-2 | CASSLASATQETQYF | TGTGCCAGCAGCTTAGCGTCAGCGACCCAAGAGACCCAGTACTTC
. | TRBJ2-3 | TRBD1 | TRBV7-2 | CASSRTGDGHTDTQYF | TGTGCCAGCAGCCGGACAGGGGACGGGCACACAGATACGCAGTATTTT
. | TRBJ2-2 | . | TRBV5-1 | CASSLRTFANTGELFF | TGCGCCAGCAGCTTGCGGACGTTCGCGAACACCGGGGAGCTGTTTTTT